The entry below gives a single TCR beta chain sequence along with its context. Its antigen is still unknown. Base qualities were left out, and no much larger clone turns up one base away. V lost 7 bases and J lost 8 bases, and the count of bases not matched to a germline gene is 8. The cysteine opens and the phenylalanine closes a CDR3 of 14 amino acids. Here the CDR3 DNA is all that survives: 42 bases in frame from base 1. CDR1 and CDR2 (LGHNA, YNFKEQ) derive from the germline V gene. TCR CDR3 regions were amplified from genomic DNA by multiplex PCR using the deep immunoSEQ assay. Extracted genomic DNA from each cell subset was spread evenly across all wells of several immunoSEQ 96-well plates, with each plate serving as a replicate. For unsorted PBMC, each replicate PCR was loaded with 300 ng genomic DNA, equivalent to 25,000 to 35,000 T cell genomes. Ten immunoSEQ deep assay plates were used to sequence unsorted PBMC genomic DNA. The purified libraries were quantified using a Qubit 3.0 fluorometer, sized with a Bioanalyzer 2100, and then quantified again using the KAPA Library Quantification kit. Each immunoSEQ 96-well plate was sequenced on its own single-read 150-cycle Illumina NextSeq 550 flow cell. The authors processed their data as follows. Because only junctional sequences without quality scores were contained in the immunoSEQ output, filtering matching that applied to full-length reads could not be performed. Sequences were annotated with PyIR, a Python wrapper for IgBLAST v1.9, and V/J genes and CDR3 were assigned using IMGT germline references. Reads with weak V/J assignments (E-value above 1e-6), missing CDR3, stop codons, out-of-frame junctions, or ambiguous translated residues were removed. V3J clonotypes were defined as sequences sharing an identical inferred V gene, J gene, and CDR3 amino acid sequence. The percentage overlap between two repertoires was calculated by dividing the number of shared unique clonotypes by the size of the smaller repertoire. Repertoire richness was assessed with RTK rarefaction, the Chao1 estimator, and Recon v2.1 estimates of unobserved clonotypes. The table was pulled from immuneACCESS by TCRdb, which kept in-frame rearrangements only. Such tables lose some clones; where checked, under half of the loss comes from unresolved V genes, and the rest has no known cause. V, J and clone size were drawn from that table, and D and trimming were deduced from the DNA. In this sample the table shows about 450,000 clones, 70% to 80% of which occur a single time. Around 13% of the sample is in the top ten clones.

The donors were healthy, HIV-negative adults with no recently reported acute infections or vaccinations. Every donor was a Caucasian adult residing in Nashville, Tennessee, USA. For unsorted samples, 80 million to 100 million PBMCs were counted, and genomic DNA was extracted using the QIAamp DNA Blood Mini kit. Blood was collected by leukapheresis, and PBMCs were isolated by Ficoll-Histopaque density gradient centrifugation and then cryopreserved in liquid nitrogen vapor phase. The data were taken from a study of shared clonotypes between healthy human individuals (dated by TCRdb to 2019 to 2021). Some background on the complete study: The cohort comprised a couple of women and a few men aged 18 to 49 years. Blood TCR repertoires of about five healthy adults were deeply sequenced to estimate repertoire size and the extent of clonotype sharing between individuals. To increase sequencing depth and limit assay-specific biases, TCR repertoire library preparation and sequencing were carried out by different laboratories using diverse techniques. Each donor's leukapheresis produced roughly between about 0.8 and 10 billion PBMCs.

What the authors observed across the whole study: Based on pairwise subsampling, the degree of clonotype sharing among donors was expected to be affected by sequencing depth. Only blood was sampled, and tissue TCR repertoires likely differ from those in blood. Because the study included only a small number of donors, the genetic and exposure-history diversity represented was limited.

This sequence originates from a woman between 40 and 55 years old in good health. Some clones in this sample may be carry-over from other donors' samples. Sequenced: PBMCs. The sequence links TRBV4-2 to TRBJ2-4; 10 central nucleotides agree with TRBD2. CDR3 region: CASTSSGSSHIQYF. At the DNA level, the sequence is TGTGCCAGCACCTCTAGCGGGAGTTCACACATTCAGTACTTC.